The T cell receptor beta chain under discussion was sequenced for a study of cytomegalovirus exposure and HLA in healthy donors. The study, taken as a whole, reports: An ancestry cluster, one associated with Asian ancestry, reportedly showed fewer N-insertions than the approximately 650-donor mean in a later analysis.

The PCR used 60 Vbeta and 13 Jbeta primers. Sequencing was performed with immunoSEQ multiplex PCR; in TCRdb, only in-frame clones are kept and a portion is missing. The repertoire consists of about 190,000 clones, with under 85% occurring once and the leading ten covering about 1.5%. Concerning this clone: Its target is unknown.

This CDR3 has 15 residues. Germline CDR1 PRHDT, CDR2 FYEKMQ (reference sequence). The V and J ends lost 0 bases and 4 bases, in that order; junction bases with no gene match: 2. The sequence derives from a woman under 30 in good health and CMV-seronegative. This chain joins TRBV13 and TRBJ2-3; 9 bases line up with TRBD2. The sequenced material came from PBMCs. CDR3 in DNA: TGTGCCAGCAGCTTAGGGCGGGAGGGCTCAGATACGCAGTATTTT. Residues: CASSLGREGSDTQYF. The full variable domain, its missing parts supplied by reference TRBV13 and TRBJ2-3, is AAGVIQSPRHLIKEKRETATLKCYPIPRHDTVYWYQQGPGQDPQFLISFYEKMQSDKGSIPDRFSAQQFSDYHSELNMSSLELGDSALYFCASSLGREGSDTQYFGPGTRLTVL.